Presented here are 25 T cell receptor beta chains from one specimen sequenced in a study of blood T cell repertoires in COVID-19. This table comes from immunoSEQ multiplex PCR, and its TCRdb copy is limited to in-frame clones, with some not included. The data contain about 170,000 clones, around 83% of them singletons. The sequenced material came from peripheral blood. These receptors all stem from a woman in her 70s who had recovered from COVID-19.

The gene calls are TRBV5-1 and TRBJ2-3, with TRBD2 matching 8 bases. V was clipped by 5 bases and J by 0 bases; unmatched bases: 2. There are 14 residues in the CDR3. The germline CDR1 and CDR2 sequences are SGHRS and YFSETQ. The CDR3 coding sequence is TGCGCCAGCAGGACTAGCGCCAGCACAGATACGCAGTATTTT. This encodes CASRTSASTDTQYF.

This clone was detected only once. The chain is built from TRBV5-1 and TRBJ1-2, with 9 nucleotides matching TRBD1. This CDR3 region has 15 residues. Germline V gives CDR1 SGHRS, CDR2 YFSETQ. The trim removed 0 bases at V and 3 bases at J, leaving 3 bases unmatched. CDR3 in DNA: TGCGCCAGCAGCTTGGCGGGACAGGGCTACTATGGCTACACCTTC. It yields the protein CASSLAGQGYYGYTF.

This rearrangement joins TRBV29-1 to TRBJ2-7; possible D gene TRBD2, 5 bases. CDR3 size: 14 residues. The germline gives CDR1 SQVTM, CDR2 ANQGSEA. Trimming removed 3 bases from V and 1 base from J, with 13 bases in between. CDR3 nucleotides: TGCAGCGTTGACAAAGGAGGCCAATCCTACGAGCAGTACTTC. Its protein is CSVDKGGQSYEQYF.

In its sample, this clone was seen once. The chain carries TRBV6-1 and TRBJ2-7, with 7 bases lining up with TRBD2. This CDR3 has 14 amino acids. The V and J ends lost 7 bases and 3 bases, in that order; junction bases with no gene match: 9. The V gene's germline CDR1 is MNHNS and CDR2 SASEGT. Written as DNA, the CDR3 is TGTGCCAGCAAACCCCGGGGGGAATACTACGAGCAGTACTTC. Translated, it gives CASKPRGEYYEQYF.

V gene TRBV7-8 combines with J gene TRBJ1-1; tentative D call: TRBD1 (6 bases). CDR1 is SGHVS and CDR2 is FQNEAQ in the germline V gene. This CDR3 has 16 residues. Trimming removed 5 bases from V and 1 base from J, with 17 bases in between. CDR3 loop: CASSTRANRENTEAFF. CDR3 sequence (DNA): TGTGCCAGCAGCACCCGGGCGAACAGGGAGAACACTGAAGCTTTCTTT. Variable domain in full (rest from reference TRBV7-8 and TRBJ1-1): GAGVSQSPRYKVAKRGQDVALRCDPISGHVSLFWYQQALGQGPEFLTYFQNEAQLDKSGLPSDRFFAERPEGSVSTLKIQRTQQEDSAVYLCASSTRANRENTEAFFGQGTRLTVV.

The chain recombines TRBV18 with TRBJ1-2; D remains ambiguous. CDR3 length: 13 amino acids. Germline V gene lookup returns CDR1 KGHSH and CDR2 LQKENI. V lost 2 bases and J lost 3, with 7 bases in between. CDR3 loop: CASSPSEDYGYTF. The CDR3 region has the DNA TGTGCCAGCTCACCATCTGAGGACTATGGCTACACCTTC.

The gene calls are TRBV7-9 and TRBJ1-2; a possible D gene is TRBD1 (6 bases). With 5 bases removed from V and 6 bases from J, the gap between germline ends came to 22 bases. The CDR3 runs 16 residues. Germline V gene lookup returns CDR1 SEHNR and CDR2 FQNEAQ (reference sequence). The chain's CDR3 is CASSPTGSGSSDGYTF. As DNA, the CDR3 is TGTGCCAGCAGCCCAACAGGGTCAGGGTCCTCGGATGGCTACACCTTC. The variable domain in full, with the rest retrieved from reference TRBV7-9 and TRBJ1-2, is DTGVSQNPRHKITKRGQNVTFRCDPISEHNRLYWYRQTLGQGPEFLTYFQNEAQLEKSRLLSDRFSAERPKGSFSTLEIQRTEQGDSAMYLCASSPTGSGSSDGYTFGSGTRLTVV.

V is TRBV19 and J is TRBJ2-1; 14 positions agree with TRBD2. V dropped 10 bases and J dropped 9; count of bases not matched to a gene: 14. This CDR3 spans 16 amino acids. The V gene's germline CDR1 is LNHDA and CDR2 SQIVND (reference sequence). CDR3 loop: CATRGLAGVWGGEQFF. The CDR3 nucleotides are TGTGCCACCCGGGGACTAGCGGGAGTCTGGGGAGGTGAGCAGTTCTTC.

This clone was recorded a few times. The chain recombines TRBV7-9 with TRBJ2-7; 8 bases line up with TRBD1. Germline trimming cut 5 bases from V and 5 bases from J; bases unmatched to any gene: 11. This CDR3 comprises 15 residues. From germline, CDR1 is SEHNR and CDR2 FQNEAQ (reference sequence). This CDR3 is CASSPRTGFGDEQYF. CDR3 coding DNA: TGTGCCAGCAGCCCCCGGACAGGGTTTGGGGACGAGCAGTACTTC.

V usage is TRBV5-1 and J usage is TRBJ1-3; no firm D call. The germline V and J ends were trimmed by 4 bases and 2 bases, with 13 bases remaining between them. The CDR3 loop spans 15 amino acids. Germline lookup yields CDR1 SGHRS and CDR2 YFSETQ. This chain's CDR3 is CASSAFRGAGNTIYF. The CDR3 nucleotides read TGCGCCAGCAGCGCTTTCCGCGGAGCTGGAAACACCATATATTTT.

In DNA, the CDR3 is TGCGCCAGCAGCTTGGGGGCTAGCGGGAGTCGGGTTTGGCGAGAGACCCAGTACTTC. Translated: CASSLGASGSRVWRETQYF. The chain has TRBV5-1 and TRBJ2-5; 10 positions match TRBD2. The CDR3 is made up of 19 amino acids. The ends lost 0 bases at V and 4 bases at J; junction bases unmatched: 15. Germline V gene data show CDR1 as SGHRS and CDR2 as YFSETQ.

This chain links TRBV4-1 with TRBJ2-5; a weak D match, TRBD1 (7 bases). The CDR3 totals 14 residues. Trimming removed 3 bases from V and 3 bases from J, with 11 bases in between. The V gene's germline CDR1 is MGHRA and CDR2 YSYEKL. CDR3 sequence reads: CASSQRDSKETQYF. For the CDR3, the DNA is TGCGCCAGCAGCCAGCGGGACAGTAAAGAGACCCAGTACTTC.

Concerning this clone itself: Other nucleotide sequences in the sample specify the same CDR3. The J gene is TRBJ2-7, the V gene TRBV19, with a weak D call TRBD2 (5 bases). The CDR3 is made up of 13 amino acids. Germline V gene sequence: CDR1 LNHDA, CDR2 SQIVND (reference sequence). V lost 9 bases, J lost 2 bases, and 14 bases lay in between. CDR3 in DNA: TGTGCCAGCAGCCCGGGGTTTGCCTACGAGCAGTACTTC. Translating it yields CASSPGFAYEQYF.

The count of this clone is one. This chain uses TRBV6-6 with TRBJ2-1; D gene ambiguous. There are 11 residues in the CDR3. Germline assignment: CDR1 MNHNY and CDR2 SVGAGI (reference sequence). The V end lost 7 bases, the J end lost 4 bases, and 5 bases lay between the germline ends. The CDR3 here is CASTQYNEQFF. The CDR3, as DNA: TGTGCCAGCACCCAGTACAATGAGCAGTTCTTC.

Notes on this clone: An end of the junction does not agree with germline; a read error may underlie this. The genes are TRBV5-1 and TRBJ2-7; D is perhaps TRBD2 (6 bases). The V gene's germline CDR1 is SGHRS and CDR2 YFSETQ. The CDR3 is 14 residues long. CDR3 region: CASSLGGRSVARAF. The CDR3 bases are TGCGCCAGCAGCTTGGGTGGGAGGTCGGTGGCCCGAGCTTTC.

This clone was seen a single time. V gene TRBV5-4 combines with J gene TRBJ2-1, with D perhaps TRBD2 (5 bases). V was clipped by 5 bases and J by 6 bases, with 18 bases between them. The CDR3 contains 15 residues. The germline V gene encodes CDR1 SGHNT and CDR2 YYREEE (reference sequence). CDR3 residues: CASRLDGWAANEQFF. CDR3 coding DNA: TGTGCCAGCAGACTAGACGGTTGGGCGGCCAATGAGCAGTTCTTC.

The chain couples TRBV5-4 to TRBJ1-2; D uncertain. V was shortened by 4 bases and J by 3 bases, with 10 bases between the two germline ends. CDR1 is SGHNT, CDR2 YYREEE, per germline (reference sequence). The CDR3 is made up of 13 amino acids. CDR3 bases: TGTGCCAGCAGCCCCGACAACGACTATGGCTACACCTTC. As protein: CASSPDNDYGYTF.

This chain connects TRBV7-2 to TRBJ2-3; D not certain. Germline V CDR1 and CDR2: SGHTA, FQGNSA. V lost 5 bases and J 2 bases, leaving 11 bases between the germline ends. The CDR3 covers 14 residues. The CDR3 DNA reads TGTGCCAGCAGCCCCCCCAGGCCCACAGATACGCAGTATTTT. It specifies CASSPPRPTDTQYF.

The rearrangement links TRBV28 to TRBJ2-2, with no clear D. The germline V and J ends were trimmed by 6 bases and 4 bases, with 15 bases remaining between them. Germline V CDR1 and CDR2: MDHEN, SYDVKM. CDR3 length equals 15 residues. CDR3 DNA sequence: TGTGCCAGCAGGATCCCCCCTCCCGGCACCGGGGAGCTGTTTTTT. Translated, it gives CASRIPPPGTGELFF.

The gene calls are TRBV10-3 and TRBJ1-6, with D perhaps TRBD1 (5 bases). Trimming removed 0 bases at V and 9 bases at J, with 15 bases between. The germline gives CDR1 ENHRY, CDR2 SYGVKD. The CDR3 has 16 amino acids. The CDR3 here is CAISESNASGGSPLHF. The CDR3 nucleotides read TGTGCCATCAGTGAGTCGAACGCTTCGGGGGGTTCACCCCTCCACTTT.

The chain links TRBV27 to TRBJ1-1, with D tentatively TRBD1 (5 bases). In germline, CDR1 is MNHEY, CDR2 SMNVEV (reference sequence). Trimming shortened V by 5 bases and J by 6 bases, and 10 bases separated the two germline ends. The CDR3 length is 12 residues. The CDR3 loop reads CASSRWGAEAFF. CDR3 DNA sequence: TGTGCCAGCAGTCGATGGGGGGCTGAAGCTTTCTTT.

Note on this clone: Other DNA sequences of this sample code for an identical CDR3. The rearrangement uses TRBV4-3 and TRBJ2-5, with D possibly being TRBD1 (7 bases). This CDR3 has 13 residues. The V and J ends lost 1 base and 5 bases respectively, with 8 bases between them. In germline, CDR1 is LGHNA, CDR2 YSLEER. CDR3 nucleotide sequence: TGCGCCAGCAGCCAAGCAGGGGGGGAGACCCAGTACTTC. It encodes CASSQAGGETQYF.

V is TRBV5-1 and J is TRBJ1-5; tentatively, D is TRBD1 (6 bases). V lost 0 bases and J 7 bases, leaving 14 bases between the germline ends. The CDR3 consists of 15 residues. Germline-derived CDR1 and CDR2 are SGHRS and YFSETQ. The CDR3 loop is CASSLVPGEYQPQHF. DNA of the CDR3: TGCGCCAGCAGCTTGGTTCCAGGGGAATACCAGCCCCAGCATTTT.

This chain connects TRBV4-2 to TRBJ2-2, with a tentative D call TRBD2 (5 bases). V lost 3 bases and J lost 5, with 7 bases in between. This CDR3 is built from 13 residues. CDR1 and CDR2 (germline): LGHNA, YNFKEQ. This CDR3 is CASSQRETGELFF. In DNA, the CDR3 is TGTGCCAGCAGCCAGAGGGAGACCGGGGAGCTGTTTTTT.

This rearrangement joins TRBV7-2 to TRBJ2-7; 11 bases line up with TRBD2. The CDR3 runs 16 residues. Trimming removed 1 base from V and 4 bases from J; junction bases left unmatched: 6. CDR1 and CDR2 (germline): SGHTA, FQGNSA. DNA of the CDR3: TGTGCCAGCAGCTTAGGACTAGCGGGACCCCTTTACGAGCAGTACTTC. Its translation: CASSLGLAGPLYEQYF.